This T cell receptor beta chain was found in a study of blood T cell repertoires in COVID-19. V was pared by 4 bases and J by 5 bases, with 20 bases of the junction left unmatched. Germline CDR1 and CDR2: SGHRS and YFSETQ. The CDR3 sequence is 19 residues long. Those enrolled, adults aged roughly 18 to 100 years, came from about 24 US areas. Cohort allocation depended upon clinical history that participants reported. Profiling relied on immunoSEQ multiplex PCR, and the TCRdb table lists in-frame clones only, not all of them. The repertoire holds around 170,000 clones, with roughly 90% as singletons. This sequence originates from a woman aged 45 to 65 who had recovered from COVID-19. Material for sequencing was PBMCs or T cells enriched from blood (not recorded which). The V call is TRBV5-1, the J call TRBJ2-5, with TRBD2 matching over 10 bases. The CDR3 sequence is CASSVGEGAGGPREETQYF. The CDR3 nucleotides are TGCGCCAGCAGCGTGGGTGAAGGAGCGGGAGGGCCCCGCGAGGAGACCCAGTACTTC.